The T cell receptor (beta chain) described here comes from a study of blood T cells in healthy people across ages. Germline V CDR1 and CDR2: SEHNR, FQNEAQ (reference sequence). V shed 3 bases and J 6 bases; nucleotides not matched to a gene: 8. This CDR3 comprises 15 residues. It was roughly 10 milliliters of peripheral blood that were drawn from each donor. Every sample yielded at least 6.5 million isolated PBMCs. Study-level points and caveats: While age rose, TCR beta diversity per million T cells dropped in a roughly linear way.

This clonotype has a handful of counts. As yet, its antigen is unknown. The second PCR ran about 6 to 11 cycles with a sample-barcoded 5' primer and J-beta primers. Each cDNA molecule was tagged by a template-switch adaptor that had 12 random nucleotides. In TCRdb, the 5' RACE reads were re-called with MiXCR into one record per CDR3 protein. The sample shows roughly 1.5 million distinct CDR3 sequences, roughly 43% of them seen only once. The sample was blood. This chain joins TRBV7-9 and TRBJ2-1; 7 positions agree with TRBD1. The TCR sequence derives from a young woman in good health. CDR3 region: CASSFGQGDFNEQFF. For the CDR3, the DNA is TGTGCCAGCAGCTTTGGTCAGGGGGATTTCAATGAGCAGTTCTTC.